These 18 T cell receptor beta chains were all obtained from the same sample, sequenced in a study of T cells after yellow fever vaccination. TCRdb used MiXCR to reprocess the 5' RACE reads, holding one entry per CDR3 protein. The sample holds approximately 510,000 distinct CDR3 sequences, 21% seen once. Here the sequenced sample was PBMCs, taken around 3 weeks after the first yellow fever vaccination. The receptors shown here come from a young man who received the YFV17D yellow fever vaccine.

The chain uses TRBV2 and TRBJ2-1; weak D call: TRBD1 (5 bases). Deletions cut 2 bases from V and 3 bases from J, with 11 bases between. This CDR3 is 15 amino acids long. The germline CDR1 and CDR2 sequences are SNHLY and FYNNEI. This CDR3 reads CASSEQGMGYNEQFF. In nucleotides, the CDR3 is TGTGCCAGCAGTGAACAGGGTATGGGCTACAATGAGCAGTTCTTC.

J is TRBJ1-1 and V is TRBV10-3; unclear D gene. Trimming took off 2 bases at V and 5 bases at J, with 12 bases between the two ends. Looked up from germline, CDR1 is ENHRY and CDR2 is SYGVKD. This CDR3 is 14 amino acids long. For the CDR3, the DNA is TGTGCCATCAGTGAGGTGCAGACTCCGACTGAAGCTTTCTTT. The encoded protein is CAISEVQTPTEAFF.

This clonotype has just a few counts. This chain connects TRBV7-6 to TRBJ2-7, with no clear D. V was shortened by 5 bases and J by 1 base, with 12 bases between the two germline ends. The CDR3 length is 14 residues. In germline, CDR1 is SGHVS, CDR2 FNYEAQ. The CDR3 nucleotides are TGTGCCAGCAGCCCCCTGTTCGGTTCCTACGAGCAGTACTTC. It specifies CASSPLFGSYEQYF.

The chain recombines TRBV3-1 with TRBJ1-4; 7 bases are a match to TRBD1. Trimming at V came to 4 bases and at J to 4 bases, leaving 3 bases not matched to a gene. CDR1 LGHDT and CDR2 YNNKEL come from the germline V gene (reference sequence). CDR3 length: 14 residues. CDR3 coding DNA: TGTGCCAGCAGCCCCCGGGACAGTAATGAAAAACTGTTTTTT. Translation: CASSPRDSNEKLFF.

V gene TRBV9 combines with J gene TRBJ2-1, with 11 bases identical to TRBD2. V gave up 0 bases and J gave up 3 bases; unmatched junction bases: 5. From germline, CDR1 is SGDLS and CDR2 YYNGEE. The length of the CDR3 is 17 residues. CDR3 sequence reads: CASSVGTSGGHYNEQFF. The DNA of the CDR3 is TGTGCCAGCAGCGTAGGCACTAGCGGGGGCCACTACAATGAGCAGTTCTTC.

Comments on this clonotype: A much bigger clone sits one base away, suggesting this may be a read error. This chain joins TRBV6-1 and TRBJ2-7; TRBD1 is a possible D gene (6 bases). The CDR3 extends over 14 amino acids. Germline V CDR1 and CDR2: MNHNS, SASEGT. The CDR3 nucleotides read TGTGCCAGCAGACCCAGGGGTGGCTCCTGCGAGCAGTACGTC. The encoded protein is CASRPRGGSCEQYV.

The chain employs TRBV12-3 or TRBV12-4 and TRBJ1-1; no definite D call. With 0 bases removed from V and 4 bases from J, the gap between germline ends came to 6 bases. This CDR3 contains 13 residues. The CDR3 region is CASSLAGPTEAFF. In nucleotides, the CDR3 is TGTGCCAGCAGTTTAGCGGGCCCCACTGAAGCTTTCTTT.

In this sample, this clonotype turned up a few times. The chain has TRBV6-2 or TRBV6-3 and TRBJ2-2; TRBD2 aligns across 14 bases. The CDR3 runs 17 residues. CDR1 is MNHEY and CDR2 is SVGEGT in the germline V gene. Germline trimming cut 6 bases from V and 6 bases from J; bases unmatched to any gene: 9. The CDR3 nucleotides are TGTGCCAGCAGCCTAGGACTAGCGGGGGGCCTGTCCGGGGAGCTGTTTTTT. Translated: CASSLGLAGGLSGELFF.

The genes are TRBV29-1 and TRBJ1-2; D gene ambiguous. The CDR3 has 14 residues. CDR1 is SQVTM and CDR2 is ANQGSEA in the germline V gene. Trimming pared 6 bases from V and 3 bases from J, leaving 17 bases between. For the CDR3, the DNA is TGCAGCGTCGATCCATCGGGTCTAGACTATGGCTACACCTTC. Its translation: CSVDPSGLDYGYTF. Full variable domain (remainder filled in from reference TRBV29-1 and TRBJ1-2): SAVISQKPSRDICQRGTSLTIQCQVDSQVTMMFWYRQQPGQSLTLIATANQGSEATYESGFVIDKFPISRPNLTFSTLTVSNMSPEDSSIYLCSVDPSGLDYGYTFGSGTRLTVV.

The chain recombines TRBV7-2 with TRBJ2-5; unclear D gene. V dropped 6 bases and J dropped 5 bases, with 7 bases sitting between them. Germline CDR1 reads SGHTA; CDR2 reads FQGNSA. CDR3 length equals 11 residues. The DNA for the CDR3 is TGTGCCAGCAGGTCGGACGAGACCCAGTACTTC. This translates into CASRSDETQYF.

This clonotype was seen repeatedly, ten times or more. For the CDR3, the DNA is TGTGCCAGCAGCTTTATCCAGGTCAACACCGGGGAGCTGTTTTTT. Protein: CASSFIQVNTGELFF. The gene calls are TRBV7-2 and TRBJ2-2; D uncertain. The germline V and J ends were trimmed by 3 bases and 2 bases, with 10 bases remaining between them. The CDR3 spans 15 residues. CDR1 is SGHTA, CDR2 FQGNSA, per germline.

This clonotype was observed a few times. The CDR3 DNA reads as TGTGCCAGCAGCCCCCAACTGCGGGGGGGTGAAGAGACCCAGTACTTC. As protein: CASSPQLRGGEETQYF. The chain links TRBV12-3 or TRBV12-4 to TRBJ2-5; 9 nucleotides line up with TRBD2. CDR3 length: 16 residues. Trimming cost V 6 bases and J 3 bases; bases outside gene matches: 11.

The chain carries TRBV20-1 and TRBJ1-5; the D gene is possibly TRBD1 (6 bases). Per germline, CDR1 DFQATT and CDR2 SNEGSKA (reference sequence). This CDR3 region has 17 residues. Trimming shortened V by 5 bases and J by 3 bases, and 23 bases separated the two germline ends. CDR3 DNA: TGCAGTGCTTCCCCCTCGTTTGGGGGCTATGCCAATCAGCCCCAGCATTTT. This encodes CSASPSFGGYANQPQHF.

In its sample, this clonotype was seen a few times. The chain recombines TRBV6-2 or TRBV6-3 with TRBJ2-7, with 7 bases matching TRBD2. The CDR3 sequence is 13 residues long. The germline gives CDR1 MNHEY, CDR2 SVGEGT. V shed 7 bases, J shed 2 bases, and the junction held 5 bases outside the gene matches. CDR3 DNA sequence: TGTGCCAGCATCGCGGGGGATACCTACGAGCAGTACGTC. Translated: CASIAGDTYEQYV.

The rearrangement links TRBV18 to TRBJ2-3; maybe TRBD1 (5 bases). The CDR3 totals 14 residues. V was clipped by 3 bases and J by 6 bases, with 13 bases between them. Germline V gives CDR1 KGHSH, CDR2 LQKENI. The CDR3 spells CASSPTVFSDTQYF. CDR3 DNA: TGTGCCAGCTCACCGACAGTGTTCTCGGATACGCAGTATTTT.

This clonotype turned up a few times. The V gene is TRBV7-9, the J gene TRBJ1-5, with a possible D match to TRBD1 (5 bases). V shed 1 base and J shed 7 bases, with 14 bases lying between them. Germline CDR1 SEHNR, CDR2 FQNEAQ (reference sequence). The CDR3 spans 15 residues. CDR3 protein: CASSLGFGTGQPQHF. The CDR3 DNA follows: TGTGCCAGCAGCTTAGGGTTCGGGACGGGCCAGCCCCAGCATTTT.

This clonotype was found a few times. This chain uses TRBV5-1 with TRBJ2-3; a weak D match, TRBD2 (7 bases). CDR3 length: 14 residues. Trimming stripped 2 bases from V and 4 bases from J, with 11 bases between. Looked up from germline, CDR1 is SGHRS and CDR2 is YFSETQ. CDR3 nucleotide sequence: TGCGCCAGCAGCTTAATCGGGGGGCCAGATACGCAGTATTTT. Protein sequence: CASSLIGGPDTQYF.

This chain joins TRBV3-1 and TRBJ2-7; TRBD2 is a possible D gene (5 bases). CDR3 length equals 14 residues. Germline values: CDR1 LGHDT, CDR2 YNNKEL (reference sequence). Trimming left V 5 bases short and J 0 bases short, with 11 bases between. CDR3 loop: CASSANSASYEQYF. DNA of the CDR3: TGTGCCAGCAGCGCCAATAGCGCCTCCTACGAGCAGTACTTC.